This T cell receptor (beta chain) was recovered during a study of post-analysis software for immune sequencing data. At the level of the study: Disease trajectories encompassed relapsing-remitting, secondary progressive and progressive-relapsing multiple sclerosis.

Built from TCR beta cDNA, the libraries had unique molecular identifiers in them. TCRdb passed the PCR reads through MiXCR, listing each CDR3 protein once. The repertoire holds roughly 200,000 distinct CDR3 sequences, with over 25% as singletons. The CDR3 totals 11 residues. Germline V gene sequence: CDR1 DFQATT, CDR2 SNEGSKA (reference sequence). Study-level points and caveats: Batch-mates among the samples co-clustered strongly by F measure. The study found TRBV5-6, TRBV5-1 and TRBV20-1 among roughly 5 TRBV segments more frequent in patients than controls.

Details on this clonotype: Its target is unknown. Given a much more abundant clone one base away, this may be a read error.

Sequenced: blood. This TCR derives from a girl between 2 and 17 years old with multiple sclerosis. The chain couples TRBV20-1 to TRBJ2-5; TRBD1 might be the D (6 bases). CDR3 sequence (DNA): TGCAGGGCCCCGACCCGGCAGGGGCAGTACTTC. It specifies CRAPTRQGQYF.